This T cell receptor beta chain was recovered during a study of T cells in Graves' hyperthyroidism and ophthalmopathy. This clonotype was observed a handful of times. Its specificity is not known. Patients were excluded because of uncontrolled infection, other autoimmune disease, pregnancy or lactation. RNA transcripts were the template for amplifying TCR beta CDR3 regions. A first-round RT-PCR of the TCR CDR3 used the HTBI primer set. TCRdb recomputed calls from the multiplex PCR reads with MiXCR, one row per CDR3 protein. Here the sample spans some 600,000 distinct CDR3 sequences, around 14% being singletons. The CDR3 has 16 amino acids. Germline V lookup: CDR1 SGHTA, CDR2 FQGNSA. The V segment lost 1 base and the J segment 0 bases; nucleotides outside the gene matches: 3. The study, taken as a whole, reports: Ophthalmopathy stood apart from stable hyperthyroidism in a 13 V-J model. The model made its ophthalmopathy prediction, and onset followed a median about 5.9 months later.

Material: blood. The chain is built from TRBV7-2 and TRBJ2-3; 8 bases line up with TRBD2. The TCR comes from a woman between 25 and 40 years old with Graves' hyperthyroidism that later progressed to Graves' ophthalmopathy. The CDR3 protein is CASSLDSGASTDTQYF. CDR3 sequence (DNA): TGTGCCAGCAGCTTAGATAGCGGGGCGAGCACAGATACGCAGTATTTT.